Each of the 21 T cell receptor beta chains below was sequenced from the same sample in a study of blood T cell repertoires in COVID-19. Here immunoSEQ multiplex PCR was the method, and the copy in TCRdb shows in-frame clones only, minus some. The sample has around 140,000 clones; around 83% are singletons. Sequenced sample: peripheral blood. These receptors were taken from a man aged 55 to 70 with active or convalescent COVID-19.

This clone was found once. CDR3 in amino acids: CATSAPDTGGRNEQFF. The CDR3 bases are TGTGCCACCAGTGCCCCCGATACGGGAGGGAGGAATGAGCAGTTCTTC. J is TRBJ2-1 and V is TRBV24-1, with 8 bases fitting TRBD2. The CDR3 sequence is 16 residues long. V shed 5 bases and J 7 bases; nucleotides not matched to a gene: 12. CDR1 is KGHDR and CDR2 is SFDVKD in the germline V gene.

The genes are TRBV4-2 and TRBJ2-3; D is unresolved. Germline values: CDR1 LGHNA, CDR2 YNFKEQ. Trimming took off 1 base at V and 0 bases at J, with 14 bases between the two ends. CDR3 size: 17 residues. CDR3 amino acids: CASSQVNGDPSTDTQYF. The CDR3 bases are TGTGCCAGCAGCCAAGTGAATGGAGACCCTAGCACAGATACGCAGTATTTT.

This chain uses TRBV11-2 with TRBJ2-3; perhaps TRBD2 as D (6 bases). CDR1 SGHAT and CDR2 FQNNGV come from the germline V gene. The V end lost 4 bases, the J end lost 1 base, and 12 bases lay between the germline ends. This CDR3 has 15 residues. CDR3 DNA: TGTGCCAGCAGCTCAACCGGGACTCGCACAGATACGCAGTATTTT. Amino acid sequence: CASSSTGTRTDTQYF.

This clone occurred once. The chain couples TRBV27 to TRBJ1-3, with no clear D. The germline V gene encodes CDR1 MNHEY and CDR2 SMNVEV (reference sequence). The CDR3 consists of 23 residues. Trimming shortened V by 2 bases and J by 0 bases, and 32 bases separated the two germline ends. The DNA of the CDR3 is TGTGCCAGCAGTTTACTCTCGTTTAGAGATCGTCTTACCGGGTCCTTCTCTGGAAACACCATATATTTT. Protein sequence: CASSLLSFRDRLTGSFSGNTIYF.

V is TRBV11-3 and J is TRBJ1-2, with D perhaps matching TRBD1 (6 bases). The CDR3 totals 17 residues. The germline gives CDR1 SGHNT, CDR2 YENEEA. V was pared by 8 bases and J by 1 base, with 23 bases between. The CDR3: CASGPWGPRHHNYGYTF. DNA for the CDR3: TGTGCCAGCGGCCCATGGGGGCCGCGACATCATAACTATGGCTACACCTTC. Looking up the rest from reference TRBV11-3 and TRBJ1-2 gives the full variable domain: EAGVVQSPRYKIIEKKQPVAFWCNPISGHNTLYWYLQNLGQGPELLIRYENEEAVDDSQLPKDRFSAERLKGVDSTLKIQPAELGDSAVYLCASGPWGPRHHNYGYTFGSGTRLTVV.

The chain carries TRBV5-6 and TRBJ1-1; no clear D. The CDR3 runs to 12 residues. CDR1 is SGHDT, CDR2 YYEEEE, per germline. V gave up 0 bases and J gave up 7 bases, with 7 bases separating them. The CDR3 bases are TGTGCCAGCAGCTTGGCGGGGATTGAAGCTTTCTTT. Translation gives CASSLAGIEAFF.

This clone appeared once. The CDR3 DNA sequence: TGTGCCAGCAGCTTAGTGGGGGCCGATGAGCAGTTCTTC. It yields the protein CASSLVGADEQFF. The rearrangement uses TRBV7-9 and TRBJ2-1; D may be TRBD1 (6 bases). The V and J ends lost 1 base and 8 bases respectively, with 9 bases between them. This CDR3 is built from 13 residues. Germline values: CDR1 SEHNR, CDR2 FQNEAQ (reference sequence).

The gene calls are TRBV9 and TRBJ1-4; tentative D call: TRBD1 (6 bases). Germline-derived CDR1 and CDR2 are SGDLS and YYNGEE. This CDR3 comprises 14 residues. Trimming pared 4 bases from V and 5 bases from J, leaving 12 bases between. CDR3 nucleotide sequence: TGTGCCAGCAGCCAAGGACAGTTCAATGAAAAACTGTTTTTT. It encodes CASSQGQFNEKLFF.

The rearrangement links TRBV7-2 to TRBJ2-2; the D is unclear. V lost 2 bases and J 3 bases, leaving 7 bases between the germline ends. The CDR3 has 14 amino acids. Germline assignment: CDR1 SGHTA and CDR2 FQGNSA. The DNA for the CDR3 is TGTGCCAGCAGCTTATCGTCCGACACCGGGGAGCTGTTTTTT. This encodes CASSLSSDTGELFF.

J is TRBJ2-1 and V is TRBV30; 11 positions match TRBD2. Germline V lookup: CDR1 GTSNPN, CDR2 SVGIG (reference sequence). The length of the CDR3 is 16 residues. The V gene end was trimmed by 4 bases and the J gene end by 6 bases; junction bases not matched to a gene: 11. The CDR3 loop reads CAWNHRGTSGFNEQFF. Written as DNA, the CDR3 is TGTGCCTGGAACCACCGAGGGACTAGCGGCTTCAATGAGCAGTTCTTC.

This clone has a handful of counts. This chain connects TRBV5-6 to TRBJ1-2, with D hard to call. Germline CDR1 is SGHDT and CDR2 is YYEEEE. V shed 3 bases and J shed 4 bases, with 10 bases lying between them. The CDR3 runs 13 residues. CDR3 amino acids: CASSWSGGYGYTF. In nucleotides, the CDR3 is TGTGCCAGCAGCTGGAGCGGAGGCTATGGCTACACCTTC. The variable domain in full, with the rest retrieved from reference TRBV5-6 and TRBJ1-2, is DAGVTQSPTHLIKTRGQQVTLRCSPKSGHDTVSWYQQALGQGPQFIFQYYEEEERQRGNFPDRFSGHQFPNYSSELNVNALLLGDSALYLCASSWSGGYGYTFGSGTRLTVV.

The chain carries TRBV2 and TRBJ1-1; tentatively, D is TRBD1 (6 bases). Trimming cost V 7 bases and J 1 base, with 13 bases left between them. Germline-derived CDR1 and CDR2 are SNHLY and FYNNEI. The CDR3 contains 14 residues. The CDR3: CASTSGTPNTEAFF. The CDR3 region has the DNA TGTGCCAGCACCTCCGGGACACCGAACACTGAAGCTTTCTTT.

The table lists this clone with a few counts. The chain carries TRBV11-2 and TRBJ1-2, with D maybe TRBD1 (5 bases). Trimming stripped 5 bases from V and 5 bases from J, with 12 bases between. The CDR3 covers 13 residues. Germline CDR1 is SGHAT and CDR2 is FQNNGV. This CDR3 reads CASSASGGYGYTF. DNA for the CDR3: TGTGCCAGCAGCGCAAGCGGGGGGTATGGCTACACCTTC.

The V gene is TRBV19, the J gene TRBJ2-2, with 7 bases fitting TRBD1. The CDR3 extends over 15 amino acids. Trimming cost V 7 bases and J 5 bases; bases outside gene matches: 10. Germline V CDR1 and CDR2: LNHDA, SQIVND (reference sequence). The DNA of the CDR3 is TGTGCCAGTAAAAGGGACAGAGGGGATACCGGGGAGCTGTTTTTT. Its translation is CASKRDRGDTGELFF.

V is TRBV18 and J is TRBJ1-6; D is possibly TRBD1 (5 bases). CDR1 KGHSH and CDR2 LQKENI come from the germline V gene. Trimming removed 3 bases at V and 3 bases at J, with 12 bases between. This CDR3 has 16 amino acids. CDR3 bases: TGTGCCAGCTCACCTTCCATGACAGACTATAATTCACCCCTCCACTTT. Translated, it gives CASSPSMTDYNSPLHF.

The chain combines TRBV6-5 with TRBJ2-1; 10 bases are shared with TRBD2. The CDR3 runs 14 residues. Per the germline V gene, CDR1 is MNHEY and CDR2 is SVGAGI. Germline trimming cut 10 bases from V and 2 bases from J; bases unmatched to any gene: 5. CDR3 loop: CAIASGGTYNEQFF. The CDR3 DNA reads TGTGCCATCGCTAGCGGGGGCACCTACAATGAGCAGTTCTTC.

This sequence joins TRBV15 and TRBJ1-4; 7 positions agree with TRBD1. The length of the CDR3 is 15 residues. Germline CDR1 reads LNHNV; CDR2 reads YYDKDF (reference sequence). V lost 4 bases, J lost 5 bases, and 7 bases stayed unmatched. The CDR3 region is CATSTQGQKNEKLFF. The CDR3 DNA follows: TGTGCCACCAGCACCCAGGGACAGAAGAATGAAAAACTGTTTTTT.

The CDR3, as DNA: TGTGCCAGCAGCTTAGTTACGACAGGGGCTTTGAATGAGCAGTTCTTC. This codes for CASSLVTTGALNEQFF. The chain carries TRBV11-2 and TRBJ2-1; 8 bases line up with TRBD1. CDR1 is SGHAT, CDR2 FQNNGV, per germline. CDR3 length: 16 residues. The ends lost 1 base at V and 7 bases at J; junction bases unmatched: 9.

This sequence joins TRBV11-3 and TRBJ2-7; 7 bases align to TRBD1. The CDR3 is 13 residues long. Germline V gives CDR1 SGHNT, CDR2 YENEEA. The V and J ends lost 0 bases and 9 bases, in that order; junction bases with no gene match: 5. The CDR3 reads CASSLDIRGRQYF. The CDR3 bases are TGTGCCAGCAGCTTAGATATTAGGGGGCGGCAGTACTTC. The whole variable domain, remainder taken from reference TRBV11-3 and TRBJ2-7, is EAGVVQSPRYKIIEKKQPVAFWCNPISGHNTLYWYLQNLGQGPELLIRYENEEAVDDSQLPKDRFSAERLKGVDSTLKIQPAELGDSAVYLCASSLDIRGRQYFGPGTRLTVT.

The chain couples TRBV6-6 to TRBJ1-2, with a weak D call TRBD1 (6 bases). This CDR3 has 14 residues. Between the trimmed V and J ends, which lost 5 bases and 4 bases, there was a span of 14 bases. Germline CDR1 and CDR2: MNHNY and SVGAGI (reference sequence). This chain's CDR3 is CASSHQGQLYGYTF. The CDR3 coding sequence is TGTGCCAGCAGTCACCAAGGACAGCTCTATGGCTACACCTTC.

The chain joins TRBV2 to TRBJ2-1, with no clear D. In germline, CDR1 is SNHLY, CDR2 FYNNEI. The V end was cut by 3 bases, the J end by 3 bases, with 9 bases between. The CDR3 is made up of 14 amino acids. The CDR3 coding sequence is TGTGCCAGCAGTGATTCTCGTCTCTACAATGAGCAGTTCTTC. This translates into CASSDSRLYNEQFF.